Described below is a single TCR beta chain sequence and its context. Its cognate antigen is unknown. The data stem from a study of cytomegalovirus exposure and HLA in healthy donors. With 2 bases removed from V and 8 bases from J, the gap between germline ends came to 12 bases. This CDR3 is built from 13 residues. Per germline, CDR1 MNHEY and CDR2 SVGAGI. Use of 60 Vbeta and 13 Jbeta primers characterized the PCR. Some clones are missing from TCRdb's copy, which holds only in-frame ones; the method was immunoSEQ multiplex PCR. The table has some 75,000 clones, over 70% seen once. Study observations and caveats: Researchers left out some V segments, among them TRBV6-2 and TRBV6-3, as indistinguishable.

The sequence was obtained from a man between 18 and 29 years old in good health and CMV-seropositive. The chain combines TRBV6-5 with TRBJ1-2; TRBD1 might be the D (5 bases). What was sequenced was PBMCs. Here the CDR3 DNA reads TGTGCCAGCAGTTACGGGGCCCTATGGGGCTACACCTTC. Protein product: CASSYGALWGYTF.